Each of the 9 T cell receptor beta chains below was sequenced from the same sample in a study of T cell repertoires in cytomegalovirus infection. Via MiXCR, TCRdb re-called the reads, giving one row per CDR3 protein. Of 250,000 to 300,000 distinct CDR3 sequences in the sample, around 25% were seen once. The sample comprised PBMCs. Source of these receptors: a human donor in good health (CMV status not recorded). Some clones in this sample may be carry-over from other donors' samples.

This clonotype was counted a few times. V is TRBV11-2 and J is TRBJ2-3; TRBD2 matches at 7 bases. V trimming: 6 bases; J trimming: 4 bases; junction bases outside the gene matches: 13. The CDR3 has 16 amino acids. Germline-derived CDR1 and CDR2 are SGHAT and FQNNGV. This chain's CDR3 is CASRKWGGGGSDTQYF. The CDR3 DNA reads as TGTGCCAGCAGGAAATGGGGGGGGGGAGGGTCAGATACGCAGTATTTT.

This clonotype came up many times. This chain links TRBV6-2 or TRBV6-3 with TRBJ2-7, with unresolved D. The V end lost 5 bases, the J end lost 3 bases, and 11 bases lay between the germline ends. Per germline, CDR1 MNHEY and CDR2 SVGEGT. The CDR3 spans 13 residues. The CDR3, as DNA: TGTGCCAGCAGTATGGAGCCCCGCTACGAGCAGTACTTC. The encoded protein is CASSMEPRYEQYF.

This clonotype was counted a few times. The CDR3 loop is CASAPPEQPQHF. The CDR3 DNA is TGTGCCAGCGCGCCCCCCGAACAGCCCCAGCATTTT. V gene TRBV28 combines with J gene TRBJ1-5, with D unresolved. The CDR3 has 12 amino acids. Germline values: CDR1 MDHEN, CDR2 SYDVKM. V dropped 8 bases and J dropped 7 bases, with 12 bases sitting between them.

This clonotype was found a few times. The CDR3 reads CASSLTQVNTEAFF. CDR3 in DNA: TGTGCCAGCAGCTTGACACAAGTGAACACTGAAGCTTTCTTT. This chain joins TRBV7-3 and TRBJ1-1; unclear D gene. The CDR3 is made up of 14 amino acids. The V gene's germline CDR1 is SGHTA and CDR2 FQGTGA. Between the trimmed V and J ends, which lost 3 bases and 0 bases, there was a span of 8 bases. Drawing the rest from reference TRBV7-3 and TRBJ1-1, the complete variable domain is GAGVSQTPSNKVTEKGKYVELRCDPISGHTALYWYRQSLGQGPEFLIYFQGTGAADDSGLPNDRFFAVRPEGSVSTLKIQRTERGDSAVYLCASSLTQVNTEAFFGQGTRLTVV.

This chain links TRBV20-1 with TRBJ2-7; D could derive from TRBD1 or TRBD2 (5 bases each). Germline assignment: CDR1 DFQATT and CDR2 SNEGSKA (reference sequence). The CDR3 loop spans 13 amino acids. Trimming removed 3 bases at V and 6 bases at J, with 15 bases between. The CDR3 is CSASRGQLPEQYF. For the CDR3, the DNA is TGCAGTGCTAGCCGGGGCCAACTCCCCGAGCAGTACTTC.

This clonotype occurred many times. V gene TRBV7-8 combines with J gene TRBJ2-3, with 11 bases fitting TRBD2. V was clipped by 4 bases and J by 2 bases; unmatched bases: 8. This CDR3 is built from 17 residues. From germline, CDR1 is SGHVS and CDR2 FQNEAQ. CDR3 coding DNA: TGTGCCAGCAGCTCCATAGCGGGAGGGCCTCTCACAGATACGCAGTATTTT. Residues: CASSSIAGGPLTDTQYF.

V and J are TRBV19 and TRBJ2-3, with a tentative D call TRBD2 (6 bases). The CDR3 length is 15 residues. The V end lost 2 bases, the J end lost 6 bases, and 15 bases lay between the germline ends. Germline V gene lookup returns CDR1 LNHDA and CDR2 SQIVND (reference sequence). The CDR3 bases are TGTGCCAGTAGTATAATCGGCGAAAGCGGGGATACGCAGTATTTT. This gives the protein CASSIIGESGDTQYF.

The V call is TRBV20-1, the J call TRBJ1-5, with 9 bases matching TRBD1. V lost 5 bases and J lost 4; bases outside the gene matches: 9. CDR1 is DFQATT, CDR2 SNEGSKA, per germline (reference sequence). The CDR3 covers 15 residues. The CDR3 is CSAHLPGTGNQPQHF. For the CDR3, the DNA is TGCAGTGCTCACCTCCCCGGGACAGGGAATCAGCCCCAGCATTTT.

This clonotype occurred many times. V and J are TRBV28 and TRBJ1-1; 7 nucleotides match TRBD1. V dropped 9 bases and J dropped 1; count of bases not matched to a gene: 11. The CDR3 spans 15 residues. Germline CDR1 MDHEN, CDR2 SYDVKM. The CDR3 nucleotides are TGTGCCAGTCACCAACAGGGGTGGGGGAACACTGAAGCTTTCTTT. Translating gives CASHQQGWGNTEAFF.